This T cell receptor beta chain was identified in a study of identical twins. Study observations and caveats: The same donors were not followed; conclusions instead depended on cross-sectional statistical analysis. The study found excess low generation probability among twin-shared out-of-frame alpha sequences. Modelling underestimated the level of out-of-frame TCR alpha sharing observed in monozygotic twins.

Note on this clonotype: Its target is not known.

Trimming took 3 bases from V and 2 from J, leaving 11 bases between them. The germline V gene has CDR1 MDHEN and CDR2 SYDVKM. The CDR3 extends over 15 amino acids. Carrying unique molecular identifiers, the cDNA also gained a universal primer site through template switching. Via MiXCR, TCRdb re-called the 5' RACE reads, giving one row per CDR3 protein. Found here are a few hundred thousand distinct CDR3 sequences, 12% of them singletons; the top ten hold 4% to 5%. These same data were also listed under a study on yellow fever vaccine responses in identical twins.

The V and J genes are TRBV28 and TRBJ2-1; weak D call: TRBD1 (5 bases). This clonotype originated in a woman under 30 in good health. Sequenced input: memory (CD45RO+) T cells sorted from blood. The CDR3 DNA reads TGTGCCAGCAGTTTGACAGACGCAACCTACAATGAGCAGTTCTTC. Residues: CASSLTDATYNEQFF.